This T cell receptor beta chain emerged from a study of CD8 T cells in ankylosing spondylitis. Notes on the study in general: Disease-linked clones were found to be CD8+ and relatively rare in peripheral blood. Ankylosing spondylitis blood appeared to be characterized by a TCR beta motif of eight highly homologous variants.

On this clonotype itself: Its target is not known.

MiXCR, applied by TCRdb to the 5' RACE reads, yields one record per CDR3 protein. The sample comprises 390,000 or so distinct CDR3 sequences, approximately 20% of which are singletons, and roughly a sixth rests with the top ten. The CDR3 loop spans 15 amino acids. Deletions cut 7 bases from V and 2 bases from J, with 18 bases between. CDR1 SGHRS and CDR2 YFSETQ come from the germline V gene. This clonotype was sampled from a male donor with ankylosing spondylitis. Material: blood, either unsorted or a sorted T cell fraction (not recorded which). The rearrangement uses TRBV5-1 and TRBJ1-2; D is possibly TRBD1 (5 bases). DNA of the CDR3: TGCGCCAGCGGGGGGTCTCCAGGGACCAACTATGGCTACACCTTC. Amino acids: CASGGSPGTNYGYTF.